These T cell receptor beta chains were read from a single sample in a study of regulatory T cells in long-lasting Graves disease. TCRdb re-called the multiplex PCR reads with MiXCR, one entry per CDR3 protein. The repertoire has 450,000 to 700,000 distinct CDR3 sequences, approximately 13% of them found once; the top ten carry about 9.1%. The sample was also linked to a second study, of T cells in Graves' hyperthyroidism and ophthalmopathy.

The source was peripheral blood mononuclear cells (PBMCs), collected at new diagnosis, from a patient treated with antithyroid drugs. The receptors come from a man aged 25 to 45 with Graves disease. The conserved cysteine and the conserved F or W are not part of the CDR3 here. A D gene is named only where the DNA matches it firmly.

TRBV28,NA,ASSLSVVYEQY
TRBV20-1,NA,SARTEPGETQY
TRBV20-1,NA,SASLGGKETQY
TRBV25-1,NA,ASSAPGLLEQF
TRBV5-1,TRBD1,ASSSPGQGGGDEAF
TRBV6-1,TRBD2,ASRGGLAGSQETQY
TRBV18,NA,ASSPSTGWSDTQY
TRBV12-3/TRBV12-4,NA,ASSSTGSNEKLF
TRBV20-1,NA,SAYRNTEAF
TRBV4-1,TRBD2,ASSLTRGLAVSSYNEQF
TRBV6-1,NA,ASSRWGLDEQY
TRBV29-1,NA,SVQGNNGYT
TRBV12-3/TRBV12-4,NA,ASSPPPQGLAKNIQY
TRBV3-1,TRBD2,ASSLTPGLAENTGELF
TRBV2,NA,ASSELPPSTQY
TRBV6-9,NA,ASSYLGALEQY
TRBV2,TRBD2,ASSTSGFTGELF
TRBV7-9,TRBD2,ASSLMGTSGRAGDTQY
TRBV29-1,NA,SVERDPNGYT
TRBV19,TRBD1,ASSIVQGANQPQH
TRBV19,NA,ASSIKYNEQF
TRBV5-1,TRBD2,ASSLTGTIGREGTGELF
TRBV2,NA,ASRPPGTYEQY
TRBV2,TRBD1,ASGRDREGYEQY
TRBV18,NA,ASSPQGPGGAF
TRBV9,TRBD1,ASSGTGESETQY
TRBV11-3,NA,ASSTTGDTQY